This TCR beta chain is drawn from a study of vaccination effects on CD4 cells after COVID-19. Overall study results and limits: Few convalescent patients, and no early post-infection timepoints, were available to the study.

Once cultured for under 11 days, the cells underwent separation to obtain CD4+ T cells. Vaccination of participants consisted of two doses of either the BNT162b2 or mRNA-1273 vaccine. Some clones are missing from TCRdb's copy, which holds only in-frame ones; the method was immunoSEQ multiplex PCR. The data contain under 55,000 clones, 72% of them singletons. The CDR3 spans 14 residues. Per the germline V gene, CDR1 is SGHDT and CDR2 is YYEEEE. Between the trimmed V and J ends, which lost 0 bases and 7 bases, there was a span of 14 bases. In regard to this clone: The antigen is unknown.

The receptor comes from a human donor who received a COVID-19 vaccine. Sequences were derived from CD4+ T cells from PBMCs cultured without peptide, sampled after COVID-19 vaccination. The rearrangement uses TRBV5-6 and TRBJ2-7, with D uncertain. This CDR3 reads CASSLGPGLKEQYF. DNA of the CDR3: TGTGCCAGCAGCTTGGGGCCTGGCCTTAAAGAGCAGTACTTC.